These T cell receptor beta chains were read from a single sample in a study of CD4 T cells in relation to SARS-CoV-2 and coronaviruses. Profiling relied on immunoSEQ multiplex PCR, and the TCRdb table lists in-frame clones only, not all of them. Of about 31,000 clones detected, more than 65% appear once; the ten largest clones hold 3% to 4%. Their antigens remain unidentified. Source material: memory CD4+ T cells from PBMCs, cultured in vitro. The receptors stem from an adult with COVID-19. Each CDR3 is given with its conserved first and last residue. D genes are given only for firm matches. The size of a clone is reported for some rows only, either as once, few or many, or as a class for expanded clones.

d_call j_call clone_size v_call cdr3_aa cdr3_nt
NA TRBJ2-4 NA TRBV5-1 CASGLGGAVNIQYF TGCGCCAGCGGACTAGGGGGGGCGGTAAACATTCAGTACTTC
TRBD2 TRBJ2-5 NA TRBV7-2 CASSPPVGLAGEGTQYF TGTGCCAGCAGCCCGCCCGTGGGACTAGCGGGAGAGGGGACCCAGTACTTC
NA TRBJ1-1 NA TRBV5-1 CASSYRAEDTEAFF TGCGCCAGCAGCTACAGGGCGGAGGACACTGAAGCTTTCTTT
NA TRBJ2-7 NA TRBV21-1 CASSPTYYEQYF TGTGCCAGCAGTCCTACGTACTACGAGCAGTACTTC
TRBD2 TRBJ2-1 once TRBV4-3 CASSHSPGGGSLLSGVANEQFF TGCGCCAGCAGCCATTCCCCGGGTGGCGGGTCCCTGCTTAGCGGGGTTGCCAATGAGCAGTTCTTC
TRBD1 TRBJ2-6 NA TRBV18 CASSQGQGASGANVLTF TGTGCCAGCTCACAGGGACAGGGTGCCTCTGGGGCCAACGTCCTGACTTTC
NA TRBJ2-2 NA TRBV9 CASSVGSSHTGELFF TGTGCCAGCAGCGTAGGTAGCTCCCACACCGGGGAGCTGTTTTTT
NA TRBJ1-3 NA TRBV5-4 CASSLGAYPRNTIYF TGTGCCAGCAGCTTAGGGGCTTACCCCCGAAACACCATATATTTT
NA TRBJ1-5 NA TRBV28 CASSPGGNSNQPQHF TGTGCCAGCAGTCCCGGAGGGAATAGCAATCAGCCCCAGCATTTT
TRBD1 TRBJ1-2 few TRBV2 CASIGTEVSYGYTF TGTGCCAGCATTGGGACAGAGGTTTCCTATGGCTACACCTTC
NA TRBJ1-1 NA TRBV14 CASSQDGRGDAEAFF TGTGCCAGCAGCCAAGATGGTCGGGGGGACGCTGAAGCTTTCTTT
TRBD2 TRBJ2-5 NA TRBV5-5 CASSTGTSGIKTQYF TGTGCCAGCAGCACCGGGACTAGCGGGATAAAGACCCAGTACTTC
NA TRBJ1-2 NA TRBV10-3 CAISEVGDYGYTF TGTGCCATCAGTGAAGTAGGGGACTATGGCTACACCTTC
NA TRBJ2-1 NA TRBV10-3 CAIKVGTTNGDEQFF TGTGCCATCAAAGTTGGGACGACCAACGGTGATGAGCAGTTCTTC
NA TRBJ2-7 NA TRBV29-1 CSVITGASSYEQYF TGCAGCGTAATAACTGGGGCCAGCTCCTACGAGCAGTACTTC
NA TRBJ1-1 NA TRBV29-1 CSVTTENTEAFF TGCAGCGTAACTACAGAGAACACTGAAGCTTTCTTT
NA TRBJ1-3 NA TRBV28 CASSPNLSAGNTIYF TGTGCCAGCAGCCCTAACCTAAGCGCTGGAAACACCATATATTTT
TRBD2 TRBJ2-1 NA TRBV2 CASTETSGSYNEQFF TGTGCCAGCACCGAGACTAGCGGGAGTTACAATGAGCAGTTCTTC
NA TRBJ2-3 NA TRBV5-1 CASSLGGPGVADTQYF TGCGCCAGCAGCTTGGGGGGACCGGGGGTCGCAGATACGCAGTATTTT
TRBD2 TRBJ2-3 NA TRBV5-8 CASSAGTSGSPDTQYF TGTGCCAGCAGCGCGGGGACTAGCGGGAGTCCAGATACGCAGTATTTT
TRBD2 TRBJ2-1 once TRBV6-6 CASRGGAGEDNEQFF TGTGCCAGTAGGGGGGGAGCGGGAGAGGACAATGAGCAGTTCTTC
NA TRBJ2-4 NA TRBV28 CASVDRRINIQYF TGTGCCAGCGTCGATCGACGGATCAACATTCAGTACTTC
TRBD1 TRBJ1-3 NA TRBV7-8 CASSLAGQAPDTIYF TGTGCCAGCAGCTTAGCTGGACAGGCTCCTGACACCATATATTTT
TRBD2 TRBJ2-4 NA TRBV9 CASSPRTSGKNIQYF TGTGCCAGCAGCCCCCGGACTAGCGGGAAGAACATTCAGTACTTC
TRBD2 TRBJ2-5 NA TRBV10-3 CAIQDTSGRAGQETQYF TGTGCCATCCAGGACACTAGCGGGAGGGCCGGTCAAGAGACCCAGTACTTC
NA TRBJ2-1 NA TRBV27 CASSSTWGSYNEQFF TGTGCCAGCAGTTCTACGTGGGGCTCCTACAATGAGCAGTTCTTC
NA TRBJ1-5 few TRBV4-1 CASSLQQGQPQHF TGCGCCAGCAGCCTTCAGCAGGGTCAGCCCCAGCATTTT
NA TRBJ1-6 NA TRBV6-6 CASSYIGTGSGSPLHF TGTGCCAGCAGTTACATCGGAACGGGCAGCGGGTCACCCCTCCACTTT
NA TRBJ2-5 NA TRBV29-1 CSVLRRDEVRETQYF TGCAGCGTTCTGCGGAGGGACGAAGTTCGAGAGACCCAGTACTTC